A single sample gave rise to the 11 T cell receptor beta chains below, sequenced in a study of identifying expanded T cells in peripheral blood (dated by TCRdb to between 2018 and 2020). Library preparation employed the immunoSEQ multiplex PCR assay. The table was pulled from immuneACCESS by TCRdb, which kept in-frame rearrangements only. Such tables lose some clones; where checked, under half of the loss comes from unresolved V genes, and the rest has no known cause. Here the sample has roughly 130,000 clones; around 88% occur a single time. The leading ten clones occupy roughly 8% of the sample. Sequencing was performed on blood. These receptors originate from a person aged 18 to 69 in good health.

As for this clone: Mismatch with germline at one junction end may stem from a read error. The chain combines TRBV7-2 with TRBJ2-5, with 11 bases aligning to TRBD2. The CDR3 consists of 15 residues. The V gene's germline CDR1 is SGHTA and CDR2 FQGNSA. CDR3: CASNLAGGPRETQYF. CDR3 sequence (DNA): TGTGCCAGCAACTTAGCGGGGGGGCCACGGGAGACCCAGTACTTC.

The rearrangement links TRBV14 to TRBJ1-1; perhaps TRBD1 as D (6 bases). V was pared by 0 bases and J by 9 bases, with 20 bases between. Germline V gene lookup returns CDR1 SGHDN and CDR2 FVKESK. This CDR3 is built from 16 residues. DNA of the CDR3: TGTGCCAGCAGCCAAGAGTTGGTTCAGACAGGTAGTAAAGCTTTCTTT. Protein product: CASSQELVQTGSKAFF. Looking up the rest from reference TRBV14 and TRBJ1-1 gives the full variable domain: EAGVTQFPSHSVIEKGQTVTLRCDPISGHDNLYWYRRVMGKEIKFLLHFVKESKQDESGMPNNRFLAERTGGTYSTLKVQPAELEDSGVYFCASSQELVQTGSKAFFGQGTRLTVV.

The chain is built from TRBV5-1 and TRBJ1-1, with D perhaps matching TRBD1 (5 bases). This CDR3 comprises 15 residues. Trimming removed 4 bases at V and 3 bases at J, with 16 bases between. Germline V gives CDR1 SGHRS, CDR2 YFSETQ. This CDR3 reads CASSKDFRGDTEAFF. In DNA form, the CDR3 reads TGCGCCAGCAGCAAGGACTTCCGAGGGGACACTGAAGCTTTCTTT.

The chain has TRBV29-1 and TRBJ2-2; the D is unclear. This CDR3 is 13 amino acids long. V lost 8 bases, J lost 3 bases, and 13 bases lay in between. Germline assignment: CDR1 SQVTM and CDR2 ANQGSEA. CDR3 nucleotides: TGCAGCCACGTCGGAGAGGACACCGGGGAGCTGTTTTTT. This translates into CSHVGEDTGELFF.

The J gene is TRBJ2-3, the V gene TRBV5-1, with D perhaps given as TRBD1 or TRBD2 (5 bases each). V lost 0 bases to trimming and J lost 0 bases, with 11 bases between them. Germline V gives CDR1 SGHRS, CDR2 YFSETQ. This CDR3 is built from 16 residues. The CDR3 protein is CASSLAEGPSTDTQYF. The DNA for the CDR3 is TGCGCCAGCAGCTTGGCTGAGGGGCCCAGCACAGATACGCAGTATTTT.

This chain links TRBV4-1 with TRBJ1-2; no reliable D call. V gave up 0 bases and J gave up 3 bases, with 14 bases separating them. The length of the CDR3 is 16 residues. Germline CDR1 MGHRA, CDR2 YSYEKL. The CDR3 coding sequence is TGCGCCAGCAGCCAAGATATACAGTCTGTTTACTATGGCTACACCTTC. It yields the protein CASSQDIQSVYYGYTF.

The chain joins TRBV4-1 to TRBJ2-1, with D perhaps matching TRBD1 (5 bases). CDR1 MGHRA and CDR2 YSYEKL come from the germline V gene. The V and J ends lost 0 bases and 12 bases respectively, with 12 bases between them. This CDR3 has 13 amino acids. CDR3 DNA: TGCGCCAGCAGCCAAGAAGGGGAAAGTCGGCAGTTCTTC. This sequence encodes CASSQEGESRQFF.

This clone came up once. Being one base from a much bigger clone, this may be a read error. This chain connects TRBV7-2 to TRBJ1-1; no clear D gene. Per the germline V gene, CDR1 is SGHTA and CDR2 is FQGNSA. V lost 6 bases and J lost 7, with 6 bases in between. The CDR3 runs to 10 residues. The CDR3 DNA reads as TGTGCCAGCAGTTTCAGTGAAGCTTTCTTT. The encoded protein is CASSFSEAFF.

In its sample, this clone was seen a few times. A junction boundary mismatches the germline segment, possibly from a read error. The chain recombines TRBV7-9 with TRBJ1-3, with D unclear. CDR3 length equals 13 residues. Looked up from germline, CDR1 is SEHNR and CDR2 is FQNEAQ (reference sequence). The CDR3: CASSLKTGNTIYF. The CDR3 DNA is TGTGCCAGCAGTCTAAAGACTGGGAACACCATATATTTT.

CDR3 residues: CAWTRQGDSQPQHF. CDR3 coding DNA: TGTGCCTGGACTCGACAGGGTGATAGTCAGCCCCAGCATTTT. This rearrangement joins TRBV30 to TRBJ1-5; 7 positions match TRBD1. The germline CDR1 and CDR2 sequences are GTSNPN and SVGIG (reference sequence). Trimming took 4 bases from V and 6 from J; bases not matched to a gene: 9. The CDR3 is made up of 14 amino acids. Full variable domain (outside the CDR3, taken from reference TRBV30 and TRBJ1-5): SQTIHQWPATLVQPVGSPLSLECTVEGTSNPNLYWYRQAAGRGLQLLFYSVGIGQISSEVPQNLSASRPQDRQFILSSKKLLLSDSGFYLCAWTRQGDSQPQHFGDGTRLSIL.

This chain connects TRBV28 to TRBJ1-5; D possibly corresponds to TRBD1 (6 bases). The CDR3 extends over 11 amino acids. V was cut by 5 bases and J by 16 bases, with 15 bases left in between. CDR1 is MDHEN, CDR2 SYDVKM, per germline. CDR3 in DNA: TGTGCCAGCAGTACAACAGGGACGAGACATTTT. Amino acid sequence: CASSTTGTRHF. The full variable domain, in which reference TRBV28 and TRBJ1-5 provide the parts outside the CDR3, is DVKVTQSSRYLVKRTGEKVFLECVQDMDHENMFWYRQDPGLGLRLIYFSYDVKMKEKGDIPEGYSVSREKKERFSLILESASTNQTSMYLCASSTTGTRHFGDGTRLSIL.